This T cell receptor (beta chain) was profiled in a study of T-cell reconstitution after alpha-beta-depleted transplantation in children. Study-wide points: For some patients, TCRbeta diversity was high at day 60 because of recipient T cells and thymic progenitors that survived. T-cell counts and diversity at one year following transplant were attributed mainly to newly produced T cells.

Preparation of the TCRbeta library involved a method that used unique molecular identifiers. Using its own MiXCR run on the PCR reads, TCRdb lists one record per CDR3 protein. The sample consists of about 980,000 distinct CDR3 sequences, 25% to 35% of them appearing once. The CDR3 length is 15 residues. Trimming took 4 bases from V and 2 from J, leaving 14 bases between them. Germline V gene sequence: CDR1 SGHRS, CDR2 YFSETQ. This clonotype was recorded a few times. The antigen remains undetermined. This receptor was obtained from a boy in the first two years of life who had a stem cell transplant for SCID, so the T cells may come from the graft donor. The source material was PBMCs, mostly from graft donor cells, sampled 360 days after TCRalphabeta/CD19-depleted stem cell transplant. The gene calls are TRBV5-1 and TRBJ2-3; either TRBD1 or TRBD2 may fit D (5 bases each). CDR3 sequence: CASSPVGDNTDTQYF. In nucleotides, the CDR3 is TGCGCCAGCAGCCCTGTGGGGGATAACACAGATACGCAGTATTTT.